These 24 T cell receptor beta chains share one sample of origin, sequenced in a study of blood T cell repertoires in COVID-19. Assay: immunoSEQ multiplex PCR; the TCRdb copy retains only in-frame clones and omits some. The sample carries 200,000 to 250,000 clones, around nine tenths recorded once. The sample taken for sequencing was peripheral blood. The source is a woman aged 60-75 years with acute or convalescent COVID-19.

This chain uses TRBV10-3 with TRBJ2-5, with TRBD1 matching over 7 bases. V gave up 4 bases and J gave up 3 bases; unmatched junction bases: 11. The germline V gene encodes CDR1 ENHRY and CDR2 SYGVKD. This CDR3 comprises 16 residues. For the CDR3, the DNA is TGTGCCATCAGTGTAGGGTACAGGGGAGCCAAAGAGACCCAGTACTTC. Translating it yields CAISVGYRGAKETQYF.

V usage is TRBV7-9 and J usage is TRBJ2-5; 9 nucleotides agree with TRBD1. CDR1 and CDR2 from the germline V gene are SEHNR and FQNEAQ (reference sequence). The CDR3 is 15 amino acids. Trimming removed 6 bases from V and 4 bases from J; junction bases left unmatched: 9. The DNA for the CDR3 is TGTGCCAGCAGTCCAAACAGGGGGCAGGGAGAGACCCAGTACTTC. Translated, it gives CASSPNRGQGETQYF.

This clone has just one count. The genes are TRBV3-1 (or the pseudogene TRBV3-2) and TRBJ2-5; TRBD2 agrees at 9 bases. CDR3 length equals 15 residues. Per germline, CDR1 LGHDT and CDR2 YNNKEL (reference sequence). V gave up 2 bases and J gave up 5 bases; unmatched junction bases: 6. CDR3 nucleotide sequence: TGTGCCAGCAGCCAATCAGCGGGGGGCAGGGAGACCCAGTACTTC. It encodes CASSQSAGGRETQYF.

The chain is built from TRBV27 and TRBJ1-2; 7 bases align to TRBD1. Trimming took 6 bases from V and 2 from J; bases not matched to a gene: 6. The CDR3 runs 14 residues. In germline, CDR1 is MNHEY, CDR2 SMNVEV (reference sequence). The DNA for the CDR3 is TGTGCCAGCAGACAGCGACAGGGCAACTATGGCTACACCTTC. Translation: CASRQRQGNYGYTF.

The chain is built from TRBV28 and TRBJ2-1; D perhaps matches TRBD2 (5 bases). The V gene's germline CDR1 is MDHEN and CDR2 SYDVKM. Trimming pared 9 bases from V and 0 bases from J, leaving 12 bases between. The CDR3 contains 14 residues. The CDR3 nucleotides are TGTGCCAGTCGAACGGGGTTCTCCTACAATGAGCAGTTCTTC. This gives the protein CASRTGFSYNEQFF.

The gene calls are TRBV19 and TRBJ1-1, with TRBD1 identical over 8 bases. Trimming cost V 5 bases and J 7 bases; bases outside gene matches: 3. CDR1 and CDR2 (germline): LNHDA, SQIVND (reference sequence). The CDR3 is made up of 12 amino acids. Written as DNA, the CDR3 is TGTGCCAGTAGTGTACAGGGGGGTGAAGCTTTCTTT. Translation gives CASSVQGGEAFF.

V is TRBV30 and J is TRBJ2-4, with D perhaps TRBD1 (5 bases). The CDR3 has 14 amino acids. V gave up 4 bases and J gave up 0 bases, with 10 bases separating them. Per germline, CDR1 GTSNPN and CDR2 SVGIG (reference sequence). The CDR3, as DNA: TGTGCCTGGAACGCAGGGCTAGCCAAAAACATTCAGTACTTC. It is translated as CAWNAGLAKNIQYF.

This chain connects TRBV9 to TRBJ2-5; TRBD1 agrees at 7 bases. CDR3 length: 14 amino acids. Germline V gene data show CDR1 as SGDLS and CDR2 as YYNGEE. The V and J ends lost 2 bases and 4 bases, in that order; junction bases with no gene match: 5. CDR3 bases: TGTGCCAGCAGCGTGGGTGGGACAGTAGAGACCCAGTACTTC. Amino acids: CASSVGGTVETQYF.

In its sample, this clone was seen once. J is TRBJ2-1 and V is TRBV5-1, with 15 bases aligning to TRBD2. Germline-derived CDR1 and CDR2 are SGHRS and YFSETQ. CDR3 length equals 20 residues. V was clipped by 4 bases and J by 0 bases; unmatched bases: 11. The CDR3 region is CASSPGLAGGTRSSYNEQFF. CDR3 nucleotide sequence: TGCGCCAGCAGCCCCGGACTAGCGGGAGGGACGAGAAGCTCCTACAATGAGCAGTTCTTC. Together with reference TRBV5-1 and TRBJ2-1, the CDR3 gives the full variable domain: KAGVTQTPRYLIKTRGQQVTLSCSPISGHRSVSWYQQTPGQGLQFLFEYFSETQRNKGNFPGRFSGRQFSNSRSEMNVSTLELGDSALYLCASSPGLAGGTRSSYNEQFFGPGTRLTVL.

The chain uses TRBV4-1 and TRBJ2-3, with 7 bases lining up with TRBD2. Germline V CDR1 and CDR2: MGHRA, YSYEKL. J lost 3 bases, V lost 1 base, and 13 bases had no gene match. The CDR3 extends over 18 amino acids. CDR3 nucleotide sequence: TGCGCCAGCAGCCAAGGTCTCAGGGCGGGAGTGGATACAGATACGCAGTATTTT. Its translation: CASSQGLRAGVDTDTQYF.

This chain links TRBV7-2 with TRBJ1-2; no reliable D call. CDR1 is SGHTA and CDR2 is FQGNSA in the germline V gene. The CDR3 has 12 amino acids. Trimming shortened V by 6 bases and J by 2 bases, and 7 bases separated the two germline ends. The CDR3 DNA reads as TGTGCCAGCAGTCCTCAGAACTATGGCTACACCTTC. Protein sequence: CASSPQNYGYTF.

Here the CDR3 DNA reads TGTGCCAGCACCCCGACTAGCGGGGGGGCCTCCTACAATGAGCAGTTCTTC. This sequence encodes CASTPTSGGASYNEQFF. The V and J genes are TRBV2 and TRBJ2-1, with 14 nucleotides matching TRBD2. J lost 0 bases, V lost 7 bases, and 5 bases had no gene match. Per the germline V gene, CDR1 is SNHLY and CDR2 is FYNNEI. The CDR3 is 17 amino acids.

This clone was observed a single time. The chain uses TRBV7-8 and TRBJ2-2; possibly TRBD1 for D (5 bases). The CDR3 extends over 14 amino acids. Germline lookup yields CDR1 SGHVS and CDR2 FQNEAQ. Trimming removed 6 bases from V and 6 bases from J, with 14 bases in between. CDR3 nucleotide sequence: TGTGCCAGCAGAAATAGGCAGGGTGCCGGGGAGCTGTTTTTT. It encodes CASRNRQGAGELFF.

J is TRBJ1-5 and V is TRBV19; a possible D gene is TRBD1 (5 bases). Germline CDR1 LNHDA, CDR2 SQIVND (reference sequence). There are 18 residues in the CDR3. V shed 5 bases and J shed 0 bases, with 20 bases lying between them. This CDR3 is CASSPTQGGSYSNQPQHF. DNA for the CDR3: TGTGCCAGTAGTCCTACTCAGGGAGGTTCCTATAGCAATCAGCCCCAGCATTTT. The full variable domain, in which reference TRBV19 and TRBJ1-5 provide the parts outside the CDR3, is DGGITQSPKYLFRKEGQNVTLSCEQNLNHDAMYWYRQDPGQGLRLIYYSQIVNDFQKGDIAEGYSVSREKKESFPLTVTSAQKNPTAFYLCASSPTQGGSYSNQPQHFGDGTRLSIL.

The chain links TRBV14 to TRBJ2-7; 13 positions match TRBD2. V lost 0 bases and J lost 2; bases outside the gene matches: 10. This CDR3 region has 19 residues. Germline CDR1 is SGHDN and CDR2 is FVKESK. Here the CDR3 reads CASSQDRTSGRRITYEQYF. The CDR3 DNA follows: TGTGCCAGCAGCCAAGATAGGACTAGCGGGAGAAGGATTACCTACGAGCAGTACTTC. The full variable domain, rest sourced from reference TRBV14 and TRBJ2-7, is EAGVTQFPSHSVIEKGQTVTLRCDPISGHDNLYWYRRVMGKEIKFLLHFVKESKQDESGMPNNRFLAERTGGTYSTLKVQPAELEDSGVYFCASSQDRTSGRRITYEQYFGPGTRLTVT.

This sequence joins TRBV30 and TRBJ2-1; weak D call: TRBD2 (6 bases). The germline gives CDR1 GTSNPN, CDR2 SVGIG (reference sequence). The V end was cut by 3 bases, the J end by 6 bases, with 18 bases between. This CDR3 comprises 15 residues. CDR3 amino acids: CAWRLTGGLGNEQFF. In DNA form, the CDR3 reads TGTGCCTGGAGGCTTACTGGAGGGTTGGGCAATGAGCAGTTCTTC.

J is TRBJ2-3 and V is TRBV6-5; perhaps TRBD1 as D (7 bases). V was cut by 4 bases and J by 6 bases, with 17 bases left in between. Germline CDR1 reads MNHEY; CDR2 reads SVGAGI. CDR3 length: 15 amino acids. The CDR3 is CASSFRLGGADTQYF. In DNA, the CDR3 is TGTGCCAGCAGTTTCCGACTAGGGGGCGCGGATACGCAGTATTTT.

V gene TRBV9 combines with J gene TRBJ2-3; D unclear. The ends were cut back, 0 bases at V and 2 bases at J, with 10 bases in the middle. CDR3 length equals 15 residues. The V gene's germline CDR1 is SGDLS and CDR2 YYNGEE. The CDR3 DNA follows: TGTGCCAGCAGCGTAGAAGGCAGCGACACAGATACGCAGTATTTT. Translating it yields CASSVEGSDTDTQYF.

The CDR3 coding sequence is TGTGCCAGCAGCGCCGGGAAAATGGGTGGCTACACCTTC. This translates into CASSAGKMGGYTF. The chain carries TRBV3-1 (or the pseudogene TRBV3-2) and TRBJ1-2; D gene uncertain. The CDR3 covers 13 residues. Trimming shortened V by 5 bases and J by 7 bases, and 14 bases separated the two germline ends. Per germline, CDR1 LGHDT and CDR2 YNNKEL (reference sequence).

In its sample, this clone was seen once. The chain carries TRBV12-3 or TRBV12-4 and TRBJ2-3; 7 bases align to TRBD2. Trimming at V came to 7 bases and at J to 4 bases, leaving 5 bases not matched to a gene. This CDR3 spans 13 amino acids. DNA for the CDR3: TGTGCCAGCACCCGGGGGGTTCCAGATACGCAGTATTTT. The encoded protein is CASTRGVPDTQYF.

V gene TRBV6-6 combines with J gene TRBJ1-3; the D gene is possibly TRBD1 (5 bases). Trimming took 7 bases from V and 3 from J, leaving 10 bases between them. This CDR3 comprises 13 residues. CDR1 and CDR2 (germline): MNHNY, SVGAGI (reference sequence). The CDR3: CASTGTGGNTIYF. In nucleotides, the CDR3 is TGTGCCAGCACAGGGACTGGTGGAAACACCATATATTTT.

As regards this clone: Other DNA sequences in the same sample also yield this CDR3. The genes are TRBV28 and TRBJ1-3; D is unresolved. The V end was cut by 9 bases, the J end by 0 bases, with 6 bases between. The CDR3 covers 12 residues. Germline-derived CDR1 and CDR2 are MDHEN and SYDVKM. CDR3 nucleotides: TGTGCCAGTTACAGCTCTGGAAACACCATATATTTT. This encodes CASYSSGNTIYF.

This clone has just one count. This chain uses TRBV7-2 with TRBJ2-7, with 8 bases identical to TRBD2. The CDR3 runs 15 residues. Looked up from germline, CDR1 is SGHTA and CDR2 is FQGNSA. With V trimmed by 6 bases and J by 5 bases, 12 bases remained unmatched. CDR3 DNA: TGTGCCAGCAGGTTTTCGGGAGGGCCAAGTCACGAGCAGTACTTC. This gives the protein CASRFSGGPSHEQYF.

V gene TRBV19 combines with J gene TRBJ1-4; TRBD1 aligns across 9 bases. J gave up 7 bases and V 5 bases, and 8 bases lay outside the gene matches. Germline CDR1 and CDR2: LNHDA and SQIVND (reference sequence). The CDR3 length is 15 residues. In nucleotides, the CDR3 is TGTGCCAGTAGTGCATTGGGACAGGGCGGTGAAAAACTGTTTTTT. Translation gives CASSALGQGGEKLFF.